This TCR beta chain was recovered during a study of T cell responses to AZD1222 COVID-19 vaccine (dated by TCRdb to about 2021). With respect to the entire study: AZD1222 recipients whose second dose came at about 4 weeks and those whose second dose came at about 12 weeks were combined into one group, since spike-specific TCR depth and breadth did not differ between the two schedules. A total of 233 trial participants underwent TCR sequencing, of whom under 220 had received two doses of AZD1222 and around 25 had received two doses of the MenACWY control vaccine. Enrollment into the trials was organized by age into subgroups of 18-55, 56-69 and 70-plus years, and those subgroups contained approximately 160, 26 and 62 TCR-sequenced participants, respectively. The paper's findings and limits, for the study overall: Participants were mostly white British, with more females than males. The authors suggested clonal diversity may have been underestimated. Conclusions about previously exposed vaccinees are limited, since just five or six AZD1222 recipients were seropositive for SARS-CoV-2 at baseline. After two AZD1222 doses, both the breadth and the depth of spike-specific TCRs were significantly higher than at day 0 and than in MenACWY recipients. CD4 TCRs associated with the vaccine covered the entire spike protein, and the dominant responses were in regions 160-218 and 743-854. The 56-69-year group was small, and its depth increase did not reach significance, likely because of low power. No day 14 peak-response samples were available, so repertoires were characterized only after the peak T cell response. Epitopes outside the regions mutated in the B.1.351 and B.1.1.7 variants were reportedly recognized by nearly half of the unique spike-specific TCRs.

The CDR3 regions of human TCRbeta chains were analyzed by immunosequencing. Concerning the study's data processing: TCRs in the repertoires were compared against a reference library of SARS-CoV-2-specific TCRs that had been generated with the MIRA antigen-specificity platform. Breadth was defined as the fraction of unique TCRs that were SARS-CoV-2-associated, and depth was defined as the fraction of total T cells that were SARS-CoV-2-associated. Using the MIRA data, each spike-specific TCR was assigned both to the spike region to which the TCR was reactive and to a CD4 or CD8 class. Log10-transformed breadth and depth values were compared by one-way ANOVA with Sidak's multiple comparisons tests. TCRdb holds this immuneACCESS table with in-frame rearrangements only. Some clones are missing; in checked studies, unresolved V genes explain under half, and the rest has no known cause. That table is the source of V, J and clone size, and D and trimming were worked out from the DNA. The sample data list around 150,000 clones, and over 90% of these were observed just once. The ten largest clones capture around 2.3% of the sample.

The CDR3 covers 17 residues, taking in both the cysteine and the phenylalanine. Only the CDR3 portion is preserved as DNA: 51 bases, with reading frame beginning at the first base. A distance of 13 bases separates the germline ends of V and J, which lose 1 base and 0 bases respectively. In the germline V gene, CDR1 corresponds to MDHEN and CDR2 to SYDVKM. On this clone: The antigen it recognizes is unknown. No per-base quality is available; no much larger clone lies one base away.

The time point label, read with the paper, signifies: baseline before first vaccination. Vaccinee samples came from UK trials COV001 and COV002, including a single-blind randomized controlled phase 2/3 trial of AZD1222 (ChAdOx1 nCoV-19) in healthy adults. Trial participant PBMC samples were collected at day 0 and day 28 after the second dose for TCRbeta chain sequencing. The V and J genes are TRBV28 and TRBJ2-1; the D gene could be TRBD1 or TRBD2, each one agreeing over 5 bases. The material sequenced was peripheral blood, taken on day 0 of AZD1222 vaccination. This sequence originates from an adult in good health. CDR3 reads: CASSLSGPISSYNEQFF. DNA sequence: TGTGCCAGCAGTTTATCGGGACCGATAAGCTCCTACAATGAGCAGTTCTTC.